This T cell receptor (beta chain) was obtained from a study of CD8 T cells in ankylosing spondylitis. The CDR3 is made up of 15 amino acids. CDR1 and CDR2 (germline): KGHSH, LQKENI. V lost 3 bases, J lost 3 bases, and 15 bases lay in between. Findings of the study overall: Reportedly, significant enrichment of disease-linked clones occurred in matched ankylosing spondylitis synovial fluid. In the blood and synovial fluid of reactive arthritis, some motif variants had been previously reported. CD8+ cells made up the disease-linked clones, which were relatively rare in peripheral blood. Among TCR beta sequences, a motif of several highly homologous variants appeared characteristic of ankylosing spondylitis blood.

On this clonotype: What it binds is unknown.

Libraries for TCR beta were made by quantitative 5'-RACE with molecular barcodes. One entry per CDR3 protein, called by TCRdb with MiXCR from the 5' RACE reads. The sample records around 490,000 distinct CDR3 sequences, approximately 5% being singletons. The source of this sequence is a male donor with ankylosing spondylitis. This chain uses TRBV18 with TRBJ2-7; TRBD1 might be the D (5 bases). Sequenced sample: blood, either unsorted or a sorted T cell fraction (not recorded which). CDR3 bases: TGTGCCAGCTCACCTCAACCTCAGGGAAACTACGAGCAGTACTTC. Protein: CASSPQPQGNYEQYF.